This TCR beta chain was found in a study of cytomegalovirus exposure and HLA in healthy donors. Overall study results and limits: Clonal expansion was found to be greater in HLA-associated TCR beta chains than in equally common others in a later analysis. Reports indicate that TCR beta sequences accurately predicted the HLA-A and HLA-B alleles of most subjects. Further analysis was carried out later, and it showed several of the most significant clusters appearing linked to common viral pathogens.

Unmatched junction bases numbered 8, after V lost 4 bases and J lost 1 base. This CDR3 spans 16 amino acids. The germline V gene has CDR1 SGDLS and CDR2 YYNGEE. With 60 Vbeta and 13 Jbeta primers, the PCR was carried out. The method was immunoSEQ multiplex PCR; TCRdb's version includes in-frame clones alone and lacks a portion of them. The sample records 150,000 or so clones, about three quarters being singletons. On this clone: Its specificity is unknown.

The TCR sequence derives from a man in his forties in good health and CMV-seropositive. V and J are TRBV9 and TRBJ1-3; 7 nucleotides match TRBD1. Sample: PBMCs. The CDR3 spells CASSQYNRGSGNTIYF. CDR3 bases: TGTGCCAGCAGCCAATACAACAGGGGATCTGGAAACACCATATATTTT.